This TCR beta chain came from a study of monozygotic twins with inflammatory bowel disease. Overall study results and limits: Those with IBD had lower TCRbeta diversity (inverse Simpson) than their healthy co-twins did. Patient repertoire variability may have increased through differing immunosuppressive treatments.

The CDR3 covers 14 residues. CDR1 is SGHTA and CDR2 is FQGNSA in the germline V gene. UMIs bearing a 6-nucleotide sample barcode were added through template switching. After re-calling the 5' RACE reads, TCRdb lists one entry per CDR3 protein, DNA absent. There are about 300,000 distinct CDR3 sequences in the sample, with 5% to 6% held by the top ten. As to this clonotype: Its antigen is undetermined.

No sorting of T cells preceded isolation of total RNA from whole blood. Sequencing input: blood. The source of this sequence is a human donor with ulcerative colitis or Crohn's disease, or a healthy co-twin of an affected twin (not recorded which). The chain carries TRBV7-2 and TRBJ2-6. CDR3 region: CASSSFSGANVLTF. Looking up the rest from reference TRBV7-2 and TRBJ2-6 gives the full variable domain: GAGVSQSPSNKVTEKGKDVELRCDPISGHTALYWYRQSLGQGLEFLIYFQGNSAPDKSGLPSDRFSAERTGGSVSTLTIQRTQQEDSAVYLCASSSFSGANVLTFGAGSRLTVL.